The 26 T cell receptor beta chains reported below all come from one sample, sequenced in a study of cytomegalovirus exposure and HLA in healthy donors. The PCR had 60 Vbeta and 13 Jbeta primers. This table comes from immunoSEQ multiplex PCR, and its TCRdb copy is limited to in-frame clones, with some not included. The table includes 110,000 to 150,000 clones, nearly 85% detected once. The material sequenced was PBMCs. The receptors come from a male donor in good health and CMV-seronegative.

This clone was picked up one time. V and J are TRBV10-2 and TRBJ1-2; D remains ambiguous. CDR1 and CDR2 from the germline V gene are WSHSY and SAAADI. This CDR3 spans 12 amino acids. The V gene lost 3 bases and the J gene lost 7 bases, with 9 bases spanning the gap. CDR3 sequence reads: CASSEEPRGYTF. CDR3 bases: TGCGCCAGCAGTGAAGAGCCCCGTGGCTACACCTTC.

The rearrangement links TRBV6-1 to TRBJ1-5, with TRBD1 as a possible D gene (6 bases). The CDR3 covers 15 residues. Germline CDR1 reads MNHNS; CDR2 reads SASEGT. Between the trimmed V and J ends, which lost 3 bases and 6 bases, there was a span of 15 bases. The CDR3 sequence: CASSEGTGPRQPQHF. The CDR3 DNA sequence: TGTGCCAGCAGTGAGGGTACAGGGCCGCGTCAGCCCCAGCATTTT.

The chain combines TRBV6-6 with TRBJ2-7; D may be TRBD2 (6 bases). CDR1 MNHNY and CDR2 SVGAGI come from the germline V gene (reference sequence). The CDR3 is 14 residues long. Trimming stripped 4 bases from V and 4 bases from J, with 14 bases between. In nucleotides, the CDR3 is TGTGCCAGCAGTTTAACGGGGGATAATTACGAGCAGTACTTC. It is translated as CASSLTGDNYEQYF.

V gene TRBV25-1 combines with J gene TRBJ2-1, with TRBD2 matching 7 bases. This CDR3 comprises 18 residues. Germline CDR1 reads MGHDK; CDR2 reads SYGVNS. Germline trimming cut 1 base from V and 4 bases from J; bases unmatched to any gene: 13. DNA for the CDR3: TGTGCCAGCAGTGAATCCGGCGTGGCTAGCGGAAAGTACAATGAGCAGTTCTTC. Translating it yields CASSESGVASGKYNEQFF.

This rearrangement joins TRBV6-1 to TRBJ2-3, with TRBD1 as a possible D gene (6 bases). V was trimmed by 5 bases and J by 6 bases, leaving 12 bases between them. This CDR3 is built from 13 residues. Germline V gene sequence: CDR1 MNHNS, CDR2 SASEGT. The CDR3 nucleotides read TGTGCCAGCAGTCTACAGGGACGGGATACGCAGTATTTT. This codes for CASSLQGRDTQYF.

The chain is built from TRBV6-1 and TRBJ2-3; D ambiguous. The CDR3 runs 11 residues. CDR1 is MNHNS and CDR2 is SASEGT in the germline V gene. The V end was cut by 4 bases, the J end by 5 bases, with 4 bases between. This CDR3 is CASSARDTQYF. DNA of the CDR3: TGTGCCAGCAGTGCCCGAGATACGCAGTATTTT.

This chain's CDR3 is CAWKPGETQYF. The CDR3 DNA is TGTGCCTGGAAACCGGGAGAGACCCAGTACTTC. V and J are TRBV30 and TRBJ2-5, with D unresolved. Germline V gene data show CDR1 as GTSNPN and CDR2 as SVGIG (reference sequence). CDR3 length: 11 amino acids. V lost 4 bases and J 4 bases, leaving 7 bases between the germline ends.

V usage is TRBV4-1 and J usage is TRBJ2-7; TRBD2 aligns across 7 bases. Germline V gene lookup returns CDR1 MGHRA and CDR2 YSYEKL. V lost 4 bases, J lost 0 bases, and 12 bases stayed unmatched. This CDR3 is built from 17 residues. CDR3 in DNA: TGCGCCAGCAGCCGCTTGCCCCTAGCGGCCAGCTCCTACGAGCAGTACTTC. Residues: CASSRLPLAASSYEQYF.

The chain carries TRBV9 and TRBJ2-7, with a possible D match to TRBD2 (6 bases). Germline CDR1 SGDLS, CDR2 YYNGEE. V was cut by 2 bases and J by 3 bases, with 12 bases left in between. This CDR3 comprises 14 residues. CDR3: CASSVGRDYYEQYF. In nucleotides, the CDR3 is TGTGCCAGCAGCGTTGGGCGGGATTACTACGAGCAGTACTTC.

This chain joins TRBV5-1 and TRBJ1-1; D is unresolved. CDR1 and CDR2 from the germline V gene are SGHRS and YFSETQ. V was clipped by 2 bases and J by 3 bases, with 5 bases between them. This CDR3 spans 12 amino acids. The CDR3 DNA sequence: TGCGCCAGCAGCTTAACAGACACTGAAGCTTTCTTT. Protein sequence: CASSLTDTEAFF. Full variable domain (missing parts from reference TRBV5-1 and TRBJ1-1): KAGVTQTPRYLIKTRGQQVTLSCSPISGHRSVSWYQQTPGQGLQFLFEYFSETQRNKGNFPGRFSGRQFSNSRSEMNVSTLELGDSALYLCASSLTDTEAFFGQGTRLTVV.

Written as DNA, the CDR3 is TGTGCCAGCAGCGTAGCTTTTCGGACAGGGGGCGCGACAGATACGCAGTATTTT. As protein: CASSVAFRTGGATDTQYF. The rearrangement uses TRBV9 and TRBJ2-3; 11 bases fit TRBD1. The CDR3 loop spans 18 amino acids. Germline V gives CDR1 SGDLS, CDR2 YYNGEE. The V and J ends lost 0 bases and 3 bases, in that order; junction bases with no gene match: 9.

The DNA of the CDR3 is TGTGCCAGCAGTTTCCAGGGGAATAATTCACCCCTCCACTTT. Amino acids: CASSFQGNNSPLHF. The chain is built from TRBV6-6 and TRBJ1-6; TRBD1 might be the D (6 bases). Trimming cost V 4 bases and J 5 bases, with 9 bases left between them. This CDR3 region has 14 residues. The germline V gene encodes CDR1 MNHNY and CDR2 SVGAGI (reference sequence).

The chain recombines TRBV5-1 with TRBJ2-2, with 9 positions matching TRBD1. Germline-derived CDR1 and CDR2 are SGHRS and YFSETQ. The CDR3 extends over 16 amino acids. The V and J ends lost 4 bases and 9 bases, in that order; junction bases with no gene match: 13. The CDR3 DNA reads TGCGCCAGCAGCCACCCCGACAGGGGGTTTTCACGGGAGCTGTTTTTT. Protein product: CASSHPDRGFSRELFF.

The chain carries TRBV7-2 and TRBJ2-2; D uncertain. V was cut by 3 bases and J by 1 base, with 6 bases left in between. From germline, CDR1 is SGHTA and CDR2 FQGNSA. This CDR3 comprises 14 residues. CDR3 in amino acids: CASSFYENTGELFF. The CDR3 bases are TGTGCCAGCAGCTTCTACGAGAACACCGGGGAGCTGTTTTTT.

This rearrangement joins TRBV13 to TRBJ2-7; a possible D gene is TRBD1 (5 bases). The CDR3 extends over 13 amino acids. V lost 4 bases to trimming and J lost 5 bases, with 12 bases between them. Looked up from germline, CDR1 is PRHDT and CDR2 is FYEKMQ (reference sequence). In nucleotides, the CDR3 is TGTGCCAGCAGCTCGCCAGGGCTCCACGAGCAGTACTTC. This gives the protein CASSSPGLHEQYF.

Remarks on this clone: The junction does not match germline at one end; this may be a read error. Distinct nucleotide sequences in the sample also encode this CDR3. The V gene is TRBV5-4, the J gene TRBJ2-7; 12 bases fit TRBD2. The CDR3 runs 15 residues. Germline-derived CDR1 and CDR2 are SGHNT and YYREEE (reference sequence). CDR3 bases: TGCGCCAGCAGCCTTCGGACTAGCGGGGTACACGAGCAGTACTTC. Protein: CASSLRTSGVHEQYF.

This clone appeared a few times. The chain joins TRBV5-1 to TRBJ1-1; TRBD1 aligns across 9 bases. Per germline, CDR1 SGHRS and CDR2 YFSETQ. The CDR3 runs 16 residues. Trimming took 0 bases from V and 10 from J; bases not matched to a gene: 13. CDR3 residues: CASSLELGQGSQGAFF. The CDR3 nucleotides read TGCGCCAGCAGCTTGGAGTTGGGACAGGGTTCTCAAGGAGCTTTCTTT.

This rearrangement joins TRBV19 to TRBJ2-6, with D hard to call. Trimming pared 4 bases from V and 0 bases from J, leaving 7 bases between. From germline, CDR1 is LNHDA and CDR2 SQIVND (reference sequence). This CDR3 region has 15 residues. CDR3 DNA sequence: TGTGCCAGTAGTACCACTTCCTCTGGGGCCAACGTCCTGACTTTC. It translates to CASSTTSSGANVLTF.

Only one count was recorded for this clone. J is TRBJ2-7 and V is TRBV18; the D is unclear. V was pared by 1 base and J by 5 bases, with 6 bases between. This CDR3 spans 12 amino acids. The germline CDR1 and CDR2 sequences are KGHSH and LQKENI. CDR3 residues: CASSPRVDEQYF. CDR3 in DNA: TGTGCCAGCTCACCACGAGTCGACGAGCAGTACTTC.

The V call is TRBV11-2, the J call TRBJ2-3; 14 bases are a match to TRBD2. This CDR3 comprises 17 residues. Per the germline V gene, CDR1 is SGHAT and CDR2 is FQNNGV. V was clipped by 4 bases and J by 4 bases; unmatched bases: 7. The DNA for the CDR3 is TGTGCCAGCAGCTCGGGGACTAGCGGGAGAGGAGCAGATACGCAGTATTTT. Protein sequence: CASSSGTSGRGADTQYF.

The J gene is TRBJ1-1, the V gene TRBV5-1; possible D gene TRBD1, 5 bases. The germline V gene encodes CDR1 SGHRS and CDR2 YFSETQ. Trimming removed 1 base at V and 1 base at J, with 11 bases between. CDR3 length: 15 residues. In DNA form, the CDR3 reads TGCGCCAGCAGCTTGTCGGGGGGTTCGAACACTGAAGCTTTCTTT. Encoded protein: CASSLSGGSNTEAFF.

The chain recombines TRBV5-4 with TRBJ2-4, with 14 positions matching TRBD2. Trimming cost V 0 bases and J 0 bases; bases outside gene matches: 5. This CDR3 has 19 amino acids. The germline V gene encodes CDR1 SGHNT and CDR2 YYREEE (reference sequence). The CDR3 DNA reads TGTGCCAGCAGCTTGGGACTAGCGGGAGGGGGGACAGCCAAAAACATTCAGTACTTC. It yields the protein CASSLGLAGGGTAKNIQYF. The whole variable domain, remainder taken from reference TRBV5-4 and TRBJ2-4, is ETGVTQSPTHLIKTRGQQVTLRCSSQSGHNTVSWYQQALGQGPQFIFQYYREEENGRGNFPPRFSGLQFPNYSSELNVNALELDDSALYLCASSLGLAGGGTAKNIQYFGAGTRLSVL.

This clone came up a few times. This rearrangement joins TRBV5-4 to TRBJ2-1, with TRBD2 as a possible D gene (6 bases). There are 13 residues in the CDR3. V lost 0 bases and J 7 bases, leaving 8 bases between the germline ends. Germline V lookup: CDR1 SGHNT, CDR2 YYREEE (reference sequence). CDR3 sequence: CASSLVGRNEQFF. The CDR3 DNA sequence: TGTGCCAGCAGCTTGGTGGGGAGGAATGAGCAGTTCTTC.

The V and J genes are TRBV5-4 and TRBJ2-5, with 8 bases identical to TRBD2. The CDR3 has 14 amino acids. CDR1 and CDR2 from the germline V gene are SGHNT and YYREEE (reference sequence). The V segment lost 2 bases and the J segment 5 bases; nucleotides outside the gene matches: 5. CDR3 nucleotides: TGTGCCAGCAGCTTTTCGGGAGGGACGGAGACCCAGTACTTC. It is translated as CASSFSGGTETQYF.

The genes are TRBV6-6 and TRBJ2-7; the match to TRBD2 covers 7 bases. After removal of 2 bases from V and 11 bases from J, the junction contained 6 bases not matched to a gene. Germline assignment: CDR1 MNHNY and CDR2 SVGAGI (reference sequence). The CDR3 totals 12 residues. DNA of the CDR3: TGTGCCAGCAGTTACGATCTAGCGGTGGAGTACTTC. It specifies CASSYDLAVEYF.

V gene TRBV27 combines with J gene TRBJ1-2; D unresolved. The CDR3 sequence is 13 residues long. V was trimmed by 3 bases and J by 4 bases, leaving 9 bases between them. CDR1 is MNHEY and CDR2 is SMNVEV in the germline V gene (reference sequence). CDR3 DNA: TGTGCCAGCAGTTTTGCCAGATTCTATGGCTACACCTTC. This encodes CASSFARFYGYTF.